Below are 10 T cell receptor beta chains sequenced from a single sample in a study of cytomegalovirus exposure and HLA in healthy donors. 13 Jbeta primers and 60 Vbeta primers were used for the PCR. The method was immunoSEQ multiplex PCR; TCRdb's version includes in-frame clones alone and lacks a portion of them. This table has roughly 200,000 clones, approximately 80% appearing once. The sequenced material came from PBMCs. Receptor source: a boy between 2 and 15 years old in good health and CMV-seronegative.

This rearrangement joins TRBV18 to TRBJ1-2; 9 nucleotides align to TRBD1. J lost 4 bases, V lost 2 bases, and 2 bases had no gene match. Germline V gene data show CDR1 as KGHSH and CDR2 as LQKENI. The CDR3 runs to 14 residues. Here the CDR3 reads CASSPGTGPYGYTF. The CDR3 DNA reads TGTGCCAGCTCACCAGGGACAGGGCCCTATGGCTACACCTTC.

The V and J genes are TRBV7-9 and TRBJ1-1, with D possibly being TRBD1 (6 bases). The ends were cut back, 5 bases at V and 5 bases at J, with 18 bases in the middle. Germline CDR1 is SEHNR and CDR2 is FQNEAQ (reference sequence). This CDR3 is 15 amino acids long. DNA of the CDR3: TGTGCCAGCAGCACATGCAGGGCAGGGGAGACTGAAGCTTTCTTT. It is translated as CASSTCRAGETEAFF.

CDR3 DNA sequence: TGTGCCAGCAGTGACGAGGAGGGGAGGACTGAAGCTTTCTTT. Its protein is CASSDEEGRTEAFF. The chain couples TRBV6-5 to TRBJ1-1; the D gene is possibly TRBD1 (5 bases). Germline loops: CDR1 MNHEY, CDR2 SVGAGI. The CDR3 has 14 amino acids. V was shortened by 5 bases and J by 5 bases, with 15 bases between the two germline ends.

The CDR3 DNA reads as TGTGCCAGCAGCTTAGCGGGGGGGGCCGGTGAGCAGTTCTTC. Translation: CASSLAGGAGEQFF. V and J are TRBV7-9 and TRBJ2-1; perhaps TRBD2 as D (7 bases). Germline V lookup: CDR1 SEHNR, CDR2 FQNEAQ (reference sequence). V shed 0 bases and J shed 9 bases, with 12 bases lying between them. The CDR3 is 14 residues long.

This chain connects TRBV4-2 to TRBJ2-1, with 16 bases lining up with TRBD2. Germline V CDR1 and CDR2: LGHNA, YNFKEQ. V was clipped by 2 bases and J by 4 bases; unmatched bases: 8. CDR3 length: 19 residues. CDR3 sequence reads: CASSQKGLAGGPSYNEQFF. CDR3 in DNA: TGTGCCAGCAGCCAAAAGGGACTAGCGGGGGGGCCGTCATACAATGAGCAGTTCTTC.

The gene calls are TRBV7-2 and TRBJ1-1, with D possibly TRBD1 on 6 matching bases. Per germline, CDR1 SGHTA and CDR2 FQGNSA. V lost 0 bases to trimming and J lost 1 base, with 15 bases between them. The CDR3 runs to 17 residues. The CDR3 DNA reads TGTGCCAGCAGCTTAGCTCCCCTAGGACAGCCGAACACTGAAGCTTTCTTT. It translates to CASSLAPLGQPNTEAFF.

This chain joins TRBV19 and TRBJ1-2; TRBD1 matches at 7 bases. Germline CDR1 LNHDA, CDR2 SQIVND (reference sequence). The V segment lost 3 bases and the J segment 8 bases; nucleotides outside the gene matches: 6. This CDR3 is built from 13 residues. CDR3 DNA sequence: TGTGCCAGTAGTATTGACAGGGTACAGGGCTACACCTTC. Its translation is CASSIDRVQGYTF.

The rearrangement uses TRBV12-5 and TRBJ1-3; D is undetermined. CDR1 is LGHNT, CDR2 FRNRAP, per germline. Trimming removed 0 bases at V and 5 bases at J, with 14 bases between. The CDR3 length is 16 residues. CDR3 protein: CASGLVPPTGRNTIYF. The CDR3 DNA reads as TGTGCTAGTGGTTTGGTACCACCTACGGGGAGAAACACCATATATTTT.

The genes are TRBV10-3 and TRBJ1-2; TRBD1 aligns across 8 bases. The V and J ends lost 10 bases and 5 bases, in that order; junction bases with no gene match: 15. The CDR3 covers 15 residues. Germline CDR1 ENHRY, CDR2 SYGVKD. The chain's CDR3 is CATRLGQGLGYGYTF. CDR3 in DNA: TGTGCCACCCGGCTTGGACAGGGATTAGGGTATGGCTACACCTTC.

This clone was seen only a few times. The chain links TRBV2 to TRBJ1-3, with D possibly TRBD1 on 5 matching bases. The CDR3 contains 16 residues. Per germline, CDR1 SNHLY and CDR2 FYNNEI. Trimming removed 4 bases at V and 0 bases at J, with 13 bases between. CDR3 loop: CASSVRTGTSGNTIYF. The CDR3 nucleotides are TGTGCCAGCAGTGTGCGTACAGGAACCTCTGGAAACACCATATATTTT.